The 21 T cell receptor beta chains presented below share a single source sample, sequenced in a study of blood T cell repertoires in COVID-19. Data came from immunoSEQ multiplex PCR; TCRdb stores just in-frame clones and leaves some out. In the table there are 70,000 to 80,000 clones, 85% to 90% of which are singletons. Specimen: peripheral blood. The receptor set was obtained from an older man in a cohort sampled during active COVID-19.

The rearrangement links TRBV10-2 to TRBJ1-1; D not resolved. In germline, CDR1 is WSHSY, CDR2 SAAADI. The CDR3 length is 13 residues. Trimming took off 6 bases at V and 3 bases at J, with 11 bases between the two ends. The CDR3: CASRARRDTEAFF. The CDR3 coding sequence is TGCGCCAGCAGAGCCCGGCGGGACACTGAAGCTTTCTTT.

The gene calls are TRBV5-5 and TRBJ2-1, with TRBD1 matching 7 bases. This CDR3 contains 16 residues. The V segment lost 3 bases and the J segment 0 bases; nucleotides outside the gene matches: 6. Germline V lookup: CDR1 SGHKS, CDR2 YYEKEE (reference sequence). Here the CDR3 DNA reads TGTGCCAGCAGCTGGCAGGGGGAAAGCTCCTACAATGAGCAGTTCTTC. Protein product: CASSWQGESSYNEQFF.

The V and J genes are TRBV20-1 and TRBJ2-2; perhaps TRBD1 as D (5 bases). Germline CDR1 DFQATT, CDR2 SNEGSKA (reference sequence). The V end lost 6 bases, the J end lost 7 bases, and 15 bases lay between the germline ends. CDR3 size: 13 residues. The DNA of the CDR3 is TGCAGTGCCAGTCAGGGTGTATTCGGGGAGCTGTTTTTT. This gives the protein CSASQGVFGELFF.

This sequence joins TRBV21-1 and TRBJ2-7; the table's D call of TRBD2 was not tested on the DNA. TRBV21-1 is a documented pseudogene. The CDR3 extends over 15 amino acids. CDR3 residues: CASSPAGEPATKGYV. CDR3 nucleotides: TGTGCCAGCAGCCCGGCGGGGGAGCCGGCTACGAAGGGGTACGTC.

The table lists this clone with a count of one. The rearrangement joins TRBV5-6 to TRBJ2-6; 8 bases are shared with TRBD1. With V trimmed by 4 bases and J by 3 bases, 6 bases remained unmatched. Germline V gives CDR1 SGHDT, CDR2 YYEEEE. There are 16 residues in the CDR3. The CDR3 sequence: CASSRTGRSGANVLTF. The DNA of the CDR3 is TGTGCCAGCAGCAGGACAGGGAGAAGTGGGGCCAACGTCCTGACTTTC.

The chain uses TRBV12-3 or TRBV12-4 and TRBJ1-2; D unresolved. CDR3 length equals 13 residues. The ends were cut back, 2 bases at V and 2 bases at J, with 6 bases in the middle. This chain's CDR3 is CASSLQTNYGYTF. CDR3 nucleotide sequence: TGTGCCAGCAGTTTACAGACAAACTATGGCTACACCTTC.

This chain links TRBV4-3 with TRBJ2-6; TRBD2 might be the D (7 bases). Germline CDR1 LGHNA, CDR2 YSLEER. CDR3 size: 19 residues. V lost 4 bases to trimming and J lost 2 bases, with 21 bases between them. The CDR3 protein is CASSPRGTGTNTGANVLTF. The CDR3 DNA follows: TGCGCCAGCAGCCCGAGGGGTACAGGGACTAATACTGGGGCCAACGTCCTGACTTTC.

The V gene is TRBV3-1 (or the pseudogene TRBV3-2), the J gene TRBJ2-1; 10 bases agree with TRBD2. In germline, CDR1 is LGHDT, CDR2 YNNKEL (reference sequence). The ends lost 2 bases at V and 5 bases at J; junction bases unmatched: 9. CDR3 length equals 17 residues. The CDR3 sequence is CASSQRYIAGGHNEQFF. CDR3 bases: TGTGCCAGCAGCCAACGATACATAGCGGGGGGTCACAATGAGCAGTTCTTC.

This CDR3 reads CASSYSWTGNYGYTF. DNA of the CDR3: TGTGCCAGCAGTTACTCCTGGACGGGGAACTATGGCTACACCTTC. The chain couples TRBV6-6 to TRBJ1-2; D ambiguous. Germline-derived CDR1 and CDR2 are MNHNY and SVGAGI (reference sequence). This CDR3 has 15 amino acids. Trimming took off 0 bases at V and 2 bases at J, with 10 bases between the two ends.

The genes are TRBV2 and TRBJ1-4; D is possibly TRBD1 (5 bases). V lost 6 bases and J lost 13, with 18 bases in between. Germline V CDR1 and CDR2: SNHLY, FYNNEI. The CDR3 loop spans 13 amino acids. The CDR3 here is CASRGDGTGVLFF. The CDR3 DNA is TGTGCCAGCAGAGGGGACGGGACTGGTGTACTGTTTTTT.

This clone was seen a single time. The V and J genes are TRBV11-2 and TRBJ2-1, with a weak D call TRBD1 (6 bases). Trimming shortened V by 5 bases and J by 0 bases, and 11 bases separated the two germline ends. Germline CDR1 reads SGHAT; CDR2 reads FQNNGV. The CDR3 has 15 residues. Here the CDR3 DNA reads TGTGCCAGCAGCATTACAGGGAGCTCCTACAATGAGCAGTTCTTC. Translating gives CASSITGSSYNEQFF.

The J gene is TRBJ2-3, the V gene TRBV4-1, with 10 bases identical to TRBD1. The CDR3 loop spans 14 amino acids. Trimming at V came to 2 bases and at J to 14 bases, leaving 10 bases not matched to a gene. Germline V lookup: CDR1 MGHRA, CDR2 YSYEKL. The CDR3 DNA follows: TGCGCCAGCAGCCAAAACCGGGACAGGGGTCAGTCGTATTTT. It specifies CASSQNRDRGQSYF.

The V and J genes are TRBV7-8 and TRBJ1-5; tentative D call: TRBD1 (5 bases). Trimming left V 5 bases short and J 9 bases short, with 20 bases between. This CDR3 has 15 residues. Germline CDR1 is SGHVS and CDR2 is FQNEAQ. The CDR3: CASSTPGSAHGPQHF. DNA for the CDR3: TGTGCCAGCAGCACCCCAGGGTCCGCCCACGGGCCCCAGCATTTT. The variable domain in full, completed from reference TRBV7-8 and TRBJ1-5, reads GAGVSQSPRYKVAKRGQDVALRCDPISGHVSLFWYQQALGQGPEFLTYFQNEAQLDKSGLPSDRFFAERPEGSVSTLKIQRTQQEDSAVYLCASSTPGSAHGPQHFGDGTRLSIL.

The V and J genes are TRBV5-1 and TRBJ1-5, with D perhaps matching TRBD1 (6 bases). CDR1 is SGHRS, CDR2 YFSETQ, per germline. This CDR3 spans 14 amino acids. Trimming took off 0 bases at V and 7 bases at J, with 11 bases between the two ends. CDR3 DNA sequence: TGCGCCAGCAGCTTGGAGGGGACACAGCAGCCCCAGCATTTT. Its translation is CASSLEGTQQPQHF.

This rearrangement joins TRBV6-1 to TRBJ2-7; D not certain. The V end was cut by 0 bases, the J end by 1 base, with 7 bases between. The CDR3 is 14 amino acids. In germline, CDR1 is MNHNS, CDR2 SASEGT. The CDR3 is CASSEALRSYEQYF. CDR3 sequence (DNA): TGTGCCAGCAGTGAAGCACTGAGGTCCTACGAGCAGTACTTC.

The chain uses TRBV15 and TRBJ2-5; D remains ambiguous. With 3 bases removed from V and 5 bases from J, the gap between germline ends came to 10 bases. Germline loops: CDR1 LNHNV, CDR2 YYDKDF (reference sequence). The CDR3 is 13 amino acids. The CDR3 DNA sequence: TGTGCCACCAGCAGCTTCCTCGGGGAGACCCAGTACTTC. It yields the protein CATSSFLGETQYF.

This rearrangement joins TRBV15 to TRBJ1-5; D ambiguous. Germline CDR1 and CDR2: LNHNV and YYDKDF (reference sequence). Trimming took 2 bases from V and 1 from J, leaving 9 bases between them. There are 15 residues in the CDR3. The chain's CDR3 is CATSRSAVSNQPQHF. The CDR3 DNA reads as TGTGCCACCAGCAGAAGTGCAGTGAGCAATCAGCCCCAGCATTTT. Looking up the rest from reference TRBV15 and TRBJ1-5 gives the full variable domain: DAMVIQNPRYQVTQFGKPVTLSCSQTLNHNVMYWYQQKSSQAPKLLFHYYDKDFNNEADTPDNFQSRRPNTSFCFLDIRSPGLGDTAMYLCATSRSAVSNQPQHFGDGTRLSIL.

The CDR3: CATSRAQVNTEAFF. The CDR3 DNA follows: TGTGCCACCAGCAGAGCCCAGGTCAACACTGAAGCTTTCTTT. The V gene is TRBV15, the J gene TRBJ1-1, with D unclear. The germline CDR1 and CDR2 sequences are LNHNV and YYDKDF (reference sequence). Trimming removed 1 base from V and 2 bases from J, with 8 bases in between. The CDR3 spans 14 residues.

The rearrangement joins TRBV7-3 to TRBJ2-7; weak D call: TRBD1 (6 bases). The V gene's germline CDR1 is SGHTA and CDR2 FQGTGA. The CDR3 length is 15 residues. Trimming stripped 5 bases from V and 5 bases from J, with 19 bases between. The CDR3 is CASSPTTGGPNEQYF. The CDR3 DNA reads as TGTGCCAGCAGCCCTACGACAGGAGGCCCCAACGAGCAGTACTTC.

This sequence joins TRBV4-1 and TRBJ2-5; 8 positions agree with TRBD1. Germline assignment: CDR1 MGHRA and CDR2 YSYEKL. This CDR3 contains 18 residues. V gave up 2 bases and J gave up 2 bases; unmatched junction bases: 13. This CDR3 reads CASSQPPGGPRRQETQYF. As DNA, the CDR3 is TGCGCCAGCAGCCAACCACCAGGGGGCCCCCGTAGGCAAGAGACCCAGTACTTC.

The gene calls are TRBV4-3 and TRBJ2-3, with a possible D match to TRBD2 (6 bases). Trimming left V 4 bases short and J 3 bases short, with 14 bases between. The CDR3 runs to 15 residues. Looked up from germline, CDR1 is LGHNA and CDR2 is YSLEER. CDR3: CASSLSGLRTDTQYF. In DNA form, the CDR3 reads TGCGCCAGCAGCCTTTCCGGACTAAGAACAGATACGCAGTATTTT.